This record covers a single T cell receptor beta chain. This clone's antigen is unknown. Base qualities are missing; no much larger clone stands one base away. This entry belongs to a study of cytomegalovirus exposure and HLA in healthy donors (dated by TCRdb to the late 2010s). A note on the overall study: An earlier analysis of approximately 640 of the donors reported roughly 300 Gb of sequence data and some 100 million unique TCR beta sequences from about 179 million T cells. An early release that covered some 640 HLA-typed donors contained approximately 300 gigabases of sequencing data and roughly 84 million unique TCR sequences. Of the 398 genotyped donors, roughly 80% fell in the genetic ancestry cluster associated with self-reported Caucasian donors. The study aimed to test whether cataloging public T cell receptors could reveal signatures of past pathogen exposure. The study profiled the T cell repertoires of hundreds of subjects by immunosequencing and related them to cytomegalovirus serostatus. Along with the roughly 710-subject first cohort, a separate validation cohort of 120 different subjects was used. To predict cytomegalovirus infection status, the study brought together high-throughput TCR immunosequencing, statistical association of individual TCRs with disease status, and machine learning. A later analysis re-examined previously published TCR beta repertoires from roughly 720 donors and added high-resolution HLA genotyping to investigate patterns of TCR occurrence. The later analysis used no new phenotypic data to find candidate immune exposures, relying instead on TCR beta sequences and their occurrence across donors. In an earlier analysis of a few hundred of the donors, high-throughput TCR beta sequencing was used to judge whether each TCR beta V gene segment behaved as functional or pseudogenic. Donor age, sex, ethnicity and CMV serostatus were compiled together with the repertoire data. A later genetic analysis took genome-wide SNP genotypes for about 65% of the roughly 670 donors and used that subset as a discovery cohort. Every discovery cohort repertoire had been produced on one sequencing platform. Class I and class II HLA loci were covered by the typing at four-digit resolution. Typing coverage differed by locus: A, B, C, DRB1 and DQB1 were typed in about 620-630 donors, DQA1 in about 500, DPA1 in 600 to 610, and DPB1 in 472. Five DR-DQ haplotypes were treated as single units for association and clustering because of strong linkage in the cohort. On average, approximately 250,000 unique TCR beta nucleotide sequences were sequenced per donor among a few hundred genotyped donors of the cohort, with roughly 19% of those sequences being non-productive.

The cohort comprised fewer than 700 healthy bone marrow donors. All cohort members were sampled while nominally healthy, although unrecorded immune exposures were likely present. The donor was CMV seronegative and belonged to the group of around 350 seronegative cohort members. A peripheral blood sample was provided by each donor, and peripheral blood mononuclear cells were used for TCR beta sequencing. Genomic DNA was extracted from the blood cell samples with the Qiagen DNeasy Blood Extraction Kit. Study-level results and caveats: According to a later analysis, parvovirus B19, influenza, CMV and Epstein-Barr virus appeared linked to several top co-occurrence clusters. Most CMV-associated TCR beta chains appeared to be HLA-restricted in a later analysis, and the HLA associations seemed to be driven largely by CMV exposure. CMV serostatus was the only immune exposure information available for the cohort. The classifier was reported to diagnose cytomegalovirus status with high specificity and sensitivity in both the original and validation cohorts. Assigning TCR associations to individual alleles was difficult when HLA alleles, especially DR and DQ, strongly co-occurred. Only TCR beta chains were sequenced in this cohort, and the absence of alpha or paired-chain data limited detectable features. A cluster of highly shared sequence variants was judged likely to be a technical artifact of the sequencing pipeline. A later analysis found that TCR association rates varied across HLA loci, with DRB1 alleles showing the most associated TCRs and HLA-C alleles the fewest. Across donors, most TCR sequences were observed very rarely, whereas some public TCRs were present in many individuals. Some IMGT-functional V segments, including TRBV6-2 and TRBV6-3, could not be distinguished by the 87-base-pair reads and were therefore excluded. The presence/absence analyses assumed that sequencing depth was roughly uniform across donors, and that assumption may not be true. Because counts were too low, seventeen rarely observed V segments, including chromosome 9 orphons, were excluded from the earlier analysis of fewer than 650 of the donors. Linkage disequilibrium might explain the correlated functional status among segregating V segments, but an unknown experimental factor could not be excluded. A few of the identified cytomegalovirus-associated TCR beta chains were confirmed in vitro to be specific for cytomegalovirus antigens. According to a later genetic analysis, donors in an Asian-associated ancestry cluster had fewer N-insertions in productive TCRs than the approximately 700-donor mean. Specific HLA alleles were associated with over 15,000 TCR beta sequences at a false discovery rate of 0.05 in a later analysis. An earlier analysis of around 500 of the donors showed that most TCR beta V segments appeared in productive rearrangements either about 90% or about 30% of the time, which broadly matched IMGT annotations. In a later analysis, HLA-associated TCR beta chains were found to be more clonally expanded and to have lower generation probabilities than equally common non-associated chains. It was suggested by the authors that the approach could potentially be generalized to other disease states and immunological phenotypes. In a later genetic analysis, a missense DCLRE1C variant was associated with V-gene and J-gene trimming of TCR beta chains, and the association was replicated in an independent cohort. A further reported finding was that TCR beta sequences accurately predicted the HLA-A and HLA-B alleles for most subjects in the first cohort. In the study, around 160 TCR beta chains were listed as associated with cytomegalovirus. HLA typing was unavailable for some donors at each locus, so association tests used only the typed subset.

Per the germline V gene, SGHTS is the CDR1 and YDEGEE is the CDR2. Trimming removed 3 bases from V and 3 bases from J; the gene matches leave 8 bases unexplained. Inclusive of the bounding cysteine and phenylalanine, the CDR3 is 16 residues long. Only the CDR3 part of the read is kept: 48 bases, read in frame from the first base. Libraries were built with the immunoSEQ multiplex PCR assay. The multiplex PCR relied on a mix of 60 forward primers for TCR Vbeta segments and 13 reverse primers for TCR Jbeta segments. The CDR3 region of rearranged TCR beta genes was amplified from genomic DNA by a multiplex PCR assay. The Illumina HiSeq System was used to sequence the amplified TCR beta libraries as 87-base-pair reads. Turning to the authors' computational methods: In a later analysis, 77 million or so unique TCR beta chains were counted across the 500 to 850 repertoires, and roughly 9.9 million of these chains were shared by at least two donors. A nearest-neighbor algorithm error-corrected the raw reads and collapsed the reads into unique sequences, merging closely related sequences to remove PCR and sequencing errors. CDR3 sequences were aligned to IMGT reference sequences to assign V, D and J gene segments. For a sequence to be retained, at least a six-nucleotide match to both a V gene segment and a J gene segment was required. Rearrangements were called productive when the CDR3 lacked stop codons and stayed in frame with V and J; all others were non-productive. Following IMGT convention, CDR3 was defined as the stretch from the second conserved V-encoded cysteine up to the conserved J-encoded phenylalanine. The earlier analysis of around 640 of the donors excluded sequences that lacked an unambiguous match to a single V gene segment. In an earlier analysis of about 590 of the donors, a V segment was called functional when productive rearrangements were above 56.7%, and segregating when the standard deviation between donors exceeded 5%. A statistical classification framework was developed to diagnose cytomegalovirus status using the catalog of TCR beta chain sequences. In a later analysis, TCR nucleotide sequences were compared against IMGT/GENE-DB human TR gene sequences so that V and J genes could be assigned. Using the TCRdist pipeline, a later analysis assigned CDR3 sequences along with most-parsimonious VDJ recombination scenarios. In a later analysis, each TCR beta chain was defined by its CDR3 amino acid sequence together with its V-gene family, and reads without a unique V-gene family were excluded. A later analysis removed nearly 600 highly shared, low-generation-probability nucleotide sequences to deal with suspected cross-contamination and a sequencing artifact. For each public chain, a later analysis derived a clonal expansion index from normalized ranks of inferred template counts within each repertoire. In a later analysis, generation probabilities were computed with a VDJ recombination model fitted to out-of-frame rearrangements, and the resulting probabilities were checked against IGoR. In a later analysis, hypergeometric tests were used to score TCR-TCR, TCR-HLA and TCR-CMV co-occurrence, with a repertoire-size bias correction applied to TCR pairs. False discovery rates were estimated in a later analysis by permuting HLA or CMV assignments 20 times. In a later analysis, co-occurring TCRs were grouped with DBSCAN, and TCRdist sequence similarity was added when clustering was performed within HLA-allele-positive subsets. Repertoires with fewer than 30,000 or more than 120,000 public chains were left out of co-occurrence clustering, as were five repertoires with anomalous nucleotide sharing. TCRdb limited this immuneACCESS table to in-frame rearrangements with V and J called. A share of clones is missing; checked studies link under half to unresolved V genes, and the rest is unexplained. V and J calls and clone size are given by that table; D and trimming were obtained from the DNA. The sample table lists 200,000 or so clones, around 77% of them with a count of one. The ten largest account for less than 3% of the sample.

The chain links TRBV5-8 with TRBJ2-2, and TRBD1 aligns with 7 junction nucleotides. The receptor comes from a woman between 25 and 40 years old in good health and CMV-seronegative. The sequenced sample consisted of PBMCs. The DNA sequence is as follows: TGTGCCAGCAGCTCAGGACAGGTTATGGACACCGGGGAGCTGTTTTTT. Its coded protein is CASSSGQVMDTGELFF.